These T cell receptor beta chains were read from a single sample in a study of shared clonotypes between healthy human individuals. Sequencing was performed with immunoSEQ multiplex PCR; in TCRdb, only in-frame clones are kept and a portion is missing. The sample holds roughly 2,000,000 clones; roughly 95% are singletons and the top ten take roughly 1.7%. The sequencing input was naive CD8+ T cells from PBMCs. These receptors were collected from a man between 18 and 29 years old in good health. Some clones in this sample may be carry-over from other donors' samples. The CDR3 runs from the conserved cysteine through the conserved F or W. Size is stated for part of the rows, as once, few or many counts, or as a class when the clone is expanded.

CDR3aa: CASSRRTGYYGYTF
v_gene: TRBV19
abundance: -
j_gene: TRBJ1-2

CDR3aa: CASSVGTQGQFF
v_gene: TRBV25-1
abundance: -
j_gene: TRBJ2-1

CDR3aa: CASSKAHWTGGTDTQYF
v_gene: TRBV21-1
abundance: -
j_gene: TRBJ2-3

CDR3aa: CASSPSGQNQPQHF
v_gene: TRBV11-1
abundance: -
j_gene: TRBJ1-5

CDR3aa: CSFSGGQGYNEQFF
v_gene: TRBV29-1
abundance: -
j_gene: TRBJ2-1

CDR3aa: CASSSRLAYEQYF
v_gene: TRBV7-9
abundance: -
j_gene: TRBJ2-7

CDR3aa: CASSLAPGFEQFF
v_gene: TRBV7-2
abundance: -
j_gene: TRBJ2-1

CDR3aa: CASREGQGDTGELFF
v_gene: TRBV9
abundance: -
j_gene: TRBJ2-2

CDR3aa: CASSSIQVSGANVLTF
v_gene: TRBV27
abundance: -
j_gene: TRBJ2-6

CDR3aa: CASSSFPPSIAGANVLTF
v_gene: TRBV27
abundance: -
j_gene: TRBJ2-6

CDR3aa: CASSFTYSYEQYF
v_gene: TRBV28
abundance: -
j_gene: TRBJ2-7

CDR3aa: CASSRPIDSIYGYTF
v_gene: TRBV28
abundance: -
j_gene: TRBJ1-2

CDR3aa: CASSLIGADQPQHF
v_gene: TRBV27
abundance: once
j_gene: TRBJ1-5

CDR3aa: CASSIGLNYNEQFF
v_gene: TRBV19
abundance: -
j_gene: TRBJ2-1

CDR3aa: CASSTDSKGAYNEQFF
v_gene: TRBV7-9
abundance: -
j_gene: TRBJ2-1

CDR3aa: CVSSVGAGPTGYGYTF
v_gene: TRBV9
abundance: once
j_gene: TRBJ1-2

CDR3aa: CASILQRSYQNIQYF
v_gene: TRBV4-1
abundance: -
j_gene: TRBJ2-4

CDR3aa: CASSAGPLVYGYTF
v_gene: TRBV9
abundance: -
j_gene: TRBJ1-2

CDR3aa: CASSLIGTTYTDTQYF
v_gene: TRBV27
abundance: -
j_gene: TRBJ2-3

CDR3aa: CASSLSYQGEAFF
v_gene: TRBV27
abundance: -
j_gene: TRBJ1-1

CDR3aa: CASSMYPQDEQYF
v_gene: TRBV19
abundance: -
j_gene: TRBJ2-7

CDR3aa: CASSRGLAGVEGYEQYF
v_gene: TRBV7-8
abundance: -
j_gene: TRBJ2-7

CDR3aa: CASSLGRQETQYF
v_gene: TRBV27
abundance: -
j_gene: TRBJ2-5

CDR3aa: CASSVLGGLETQYF
v_gene: TRBV9
abundance: -
j_gene: TRBJ2-5

CDR3aa: CASSRSRGGTKNIQYF
v_gene: TRBV27
abundance: -
j_gene: TRBJ2-4

CDR3aa: CASSFRLSGNTIYF
v_gene: TRBV28
abundance: -
j_gene: TRBJ1-3

CDR3aa: CASSPGASGRGEETQYF
v_gene: TRBV18
abundance: -
j_gene: TRBJ2-5

CDR3aa: CASSLSWVGAYEQYF
v_gene: TRBV27
abundance: once
j_gene: TRBJ2-7

CDR3aa: CASSPRLAGPYNEQFF
v_gene: TRBV28
abundance: -
j_gene: TRBJ2-1

CDR3aa: CASSWGGGHQPQHF
v_gene: TRBV27
abundance: -
j_gene: TRBJ1-5

CDR3aa: CSVYAGNYGYTF
v_gene: TRBV29-1
abundance: -
j_gene: TRBJ1-2

CDR3aa: CAISGLAASTDTQYF
v_gene: TRBV10-3
abundance: -
j_gene: TRBJ2-3

CDR3aa: CASSGGTVDYGYTF
v_gene: TRBV28
abundance: -
j_gene: TRBJ1-2

CDR3aa: CASSPRTSGSVGELFF
v_gene: TRBV11-2
abundance: -
j_gene: TRBJ2-2

CDR3aa: CASSLGGSGPGELFF
v_gene: TRBV13
abundance: -
j_gene: TRBJ2-2

CDR3aa: CAWSLTLNHGYTF
v_gene: TRBV30
abundance: -
j_gene: TRBJ1-2

CDR3aa: CASSFLAGKNNEQFF
v_gene: TRBV7-9
abundance: -
j_gene: TRBJ2-1

CDR3aa: CASSIGVSEQYF
v_gene: TRBV7-9
abundance: -
j_gene: TRBJ2-7

CDR3aa: CASSSSGAEQFF
v_gene: TRBV28
abundance: -
j_gene: TRBJ2-1

CDR3aa: CASSLSSTRGVADTQYF
v_gene: TRBV27
abundance: -
j_gene: TRBJ2-3

CDR3aa: CSVEGPPSGTYNEQFF
v_gene: TRBV29-1
abundance: -
j_gene: TRBJ2-1